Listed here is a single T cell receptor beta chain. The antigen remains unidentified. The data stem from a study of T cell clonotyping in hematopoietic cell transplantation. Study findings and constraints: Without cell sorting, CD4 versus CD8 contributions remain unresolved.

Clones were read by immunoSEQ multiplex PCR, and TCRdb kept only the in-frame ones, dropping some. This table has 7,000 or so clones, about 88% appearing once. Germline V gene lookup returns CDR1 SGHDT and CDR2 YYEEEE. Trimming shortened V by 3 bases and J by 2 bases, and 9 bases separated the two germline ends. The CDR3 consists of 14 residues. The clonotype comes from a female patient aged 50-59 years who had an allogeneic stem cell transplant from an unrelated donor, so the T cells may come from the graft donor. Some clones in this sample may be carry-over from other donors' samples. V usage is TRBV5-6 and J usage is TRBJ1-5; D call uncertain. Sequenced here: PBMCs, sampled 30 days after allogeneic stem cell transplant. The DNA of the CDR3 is TGTGCCAGCAGCTACTACAGTGGCAATCAGCCCCAGCATTTT. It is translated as CASSYYSGNQPQHF.